A selection of T cell receptor beta chains follows, all from one sample in a study of T cells in Graves' hyperthyroidism and ophthalmopathy. TCRdb passed the multiplex PCR reads through MiXCR, listing each CDR3 protein once. Found here are roughly 570,000 distinct CDR3 sequences, around 45% of them singletons; the top ten hold under 20%. The sequenced sample was peripheral blood or thyroid tissue (not recorded which). All receptors derive from an adult woman with Graves' disease, either hyperthyroidism or ophthalmopathy (not recorded which). Both conserved end residues are part of each CDR3.

V	CDR3
TRBV30	CAWSTVETQYF
TRBV20-1	CSGLRREGQETQYF
TRBV7-2	CASSFDEHSPLHF
TRBV20-1	CSAQPDRDTEAFF
TRBV11-2	CASRPGVQGYEQYF
TRBV14	CASSFNVGTSVSEQYF
TRBV20-1	CSARRTDSYEQYF
TRBV10-3	CAISEQINQPQRF
TRBV29-1	CSVEEGPGTGAEKLFF
TRBV12-3/TRBV12-4	CASSFGRVGTEAFF
TRBV5-1	CASSIGTRSTDTQYF
TRBV2	CASSRGPRYGYTF
TRBV11-2	CARRFGTGAYNQPQHF
TRBV13	CASSFGRGTDTQYF
TRBV5-1	CASSLGGRPIDEQYF
TRBV20-1	CSASRGVNEQYF
TRBV7-9	CASSPQSSYNSPLHF
TRBV2	CASSEQGSRGLYYGYTF
TRBV2	CASSVHRGGYNSPLHF
TRBV5-4	CASSLGGQGTNQPQHF
TRBV3-1	CASSQTGLDSPLHF
TRBV7-9	CASSSRSTNEKLFF
TRBV10-3	CAIKGAQGMMETQYF
TRBV10-2	CATEKTDGGNGYTF
TRBV15	CATSREGQDTGANVLTF
TRBV20-1	CSAGILTVYSNQPQHF
TRBV10-3	CAIRNQGGESQPQHF
TRBV7-9	CASSADRHNEKLFF
TRBV9	CASSAANMDNSPLHF
TRBV2	CASSENRINQPQHF
TRBV20-1	CSARSDNEKLFF
TRBV19	CASSMKTAYNQPQHF
TRBV12-3/TRBV12-4	CASSLMGGGNTIYF
TRBV28	CASSSQGGANEKLFF
TRBV12-3/TRBV12-4	CASSLWDRAYVLTF
TRBV30	CAWSLETGLGYTF
TRBV4-1	CASSSSGTGKGQPQHF
TRBV12-3/TRBV12-4	CASSLISVGTQYF
TRBV29-1	CSVDFGQGEKLFF
TRBV20-1	CSASTGLAVVNEQYF
TRBV6-5	CASSQPRGGNTEAFF
TRBV20-1	CSASPAEPQETQYF
TRBV5-1	CASSLSGRSHEQYF
TRBV4-1	CASSQVDTVGPLNTEAFF
TRBV24-1	CATSDSQGRETQYF
TRBV12-3/TRBV12-4	CASSPWTSGRSEQYF
TRBV6-4	CASSDSAGGITGELFF
TRBV6-1	CASSPPTEYGYTF
TRBV11-2	CASSSYTAGNTIYF
TRBV7-9	CASSPGTASNTIYF
TRBV18	CASLPGGDTEAFF
TRBV2	CASSGQGREKLFF